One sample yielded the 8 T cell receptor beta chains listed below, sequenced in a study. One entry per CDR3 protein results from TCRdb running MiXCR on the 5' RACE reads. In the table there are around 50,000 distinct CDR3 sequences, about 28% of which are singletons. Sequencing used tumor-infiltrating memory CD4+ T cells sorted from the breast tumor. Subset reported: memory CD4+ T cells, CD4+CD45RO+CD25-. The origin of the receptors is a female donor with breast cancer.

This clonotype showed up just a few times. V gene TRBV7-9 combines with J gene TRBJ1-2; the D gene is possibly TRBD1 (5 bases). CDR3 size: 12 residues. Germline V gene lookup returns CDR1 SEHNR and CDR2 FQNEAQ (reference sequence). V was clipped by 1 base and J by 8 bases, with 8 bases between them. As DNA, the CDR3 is TGTGCCAGCAGCTTAGTCGACAGCGGCTACACCTTC. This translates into CASSLVDSGYTF. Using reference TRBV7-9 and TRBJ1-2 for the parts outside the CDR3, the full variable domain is DTGVSQNPRHKITKRGQNVTFRCDPISEHNRLYWYRQTLGQGPEFLTYFQNEAQLEKSRLLSDRFSAERPKGSFSTLEIQRTEQGDSAMYLCASSLVDSGYTFGSGTRLTVV.

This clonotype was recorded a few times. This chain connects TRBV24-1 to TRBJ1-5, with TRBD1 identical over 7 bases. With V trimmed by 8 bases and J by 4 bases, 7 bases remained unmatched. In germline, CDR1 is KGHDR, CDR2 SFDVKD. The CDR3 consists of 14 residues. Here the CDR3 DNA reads TGTGCCACCAACGTACAGGGGAGGAATCAGCCCCAGCATTTT. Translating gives CATNVQGRNQPQHF.

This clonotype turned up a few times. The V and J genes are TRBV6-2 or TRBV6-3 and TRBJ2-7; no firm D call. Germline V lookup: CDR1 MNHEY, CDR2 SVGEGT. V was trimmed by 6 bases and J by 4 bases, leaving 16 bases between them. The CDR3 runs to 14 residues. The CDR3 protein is CASSGRRENYEQYF. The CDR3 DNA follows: TGTGCCAGCAGCGGTCGCAGAGAGAATTACGAGCAGTACTTC.

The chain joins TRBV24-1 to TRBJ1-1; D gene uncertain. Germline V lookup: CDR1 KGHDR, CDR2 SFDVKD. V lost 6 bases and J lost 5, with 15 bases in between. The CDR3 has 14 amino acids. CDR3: CATSPGGSRTEAFF. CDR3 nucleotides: TGTGCCACCAGTCCTGGAGGGTCCAGGACTGAAGCTTTCTTT.

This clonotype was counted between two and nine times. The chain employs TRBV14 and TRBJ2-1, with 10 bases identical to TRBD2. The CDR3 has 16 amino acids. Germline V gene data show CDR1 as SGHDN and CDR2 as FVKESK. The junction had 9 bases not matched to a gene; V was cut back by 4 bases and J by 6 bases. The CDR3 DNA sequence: TGTGCCAGCAGCCCATTACTAGCGGGAATTACCAATGAGCAGTTCTTC. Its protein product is CASSPLLAGITNEQFF.

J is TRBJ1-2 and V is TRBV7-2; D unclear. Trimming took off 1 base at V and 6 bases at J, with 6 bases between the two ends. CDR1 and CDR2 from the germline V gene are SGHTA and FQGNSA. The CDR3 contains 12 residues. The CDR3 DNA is TGTGCCAGCAGCTTAGTGGCGGATGGCTACACCTTC. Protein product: CASSLVADGYTF. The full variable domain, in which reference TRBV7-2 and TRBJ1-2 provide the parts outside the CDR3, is GAGVSQSPSNKVTEKGKDVELRCDPISGHTALYWYRQSLGQGLEFLIYFQGNSAPDKSGLPSDRFSAERTGGSVSTLTIQRTQQEDSAVYLCASSLVADGYTFGSGTRLTVV.

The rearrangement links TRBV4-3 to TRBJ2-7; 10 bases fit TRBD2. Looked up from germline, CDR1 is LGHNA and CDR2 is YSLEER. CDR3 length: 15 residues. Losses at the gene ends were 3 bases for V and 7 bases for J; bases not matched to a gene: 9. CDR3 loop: CASSQILAGSWEQYF. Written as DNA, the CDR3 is TGCGCCAGCAGCCAGATACTAGCGGGATCGTGGGAGCAGTACTTC.

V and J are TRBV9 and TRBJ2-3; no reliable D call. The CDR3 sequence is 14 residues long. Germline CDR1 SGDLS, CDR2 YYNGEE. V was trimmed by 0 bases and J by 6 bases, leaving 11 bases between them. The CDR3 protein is CASSVEITSDTQYF. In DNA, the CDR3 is TGTGCCAGCAGCGTAGAGATCACATCTGATACGCAGTATTTT.